Presented here are 26 T cell receptor beta chains from one specimen sequenced in a study of molecular identifiers for immune sequencing clone quantification. MiXCR, run by TCRdb on the PCR reads, gives a single entry per CDR3 protein. The table shows about 640,000 distinct CDR3 sequences, with 15% to 20% occurring only once. Sequenced input: naive CD8+ T cells from blood, with Jurkat cell RNA spiked in. As for subset: FACS-sorted CD8+CD4-CCR7+CD45RA+ naive T cells. The receptors were gathered from a human donor in good health. Some libraries in this study had Jurkat cell RNA spiked in.

This clonotype has a count of ten or more. This chain uses TRBV28 with TRBJ2-5, with a tentative D call TRBD2 (5 bases). The germline gives CDR1 MDHEN, CDR2 SYDVKM. V shed 11 bases and J shed 2 bases, with 12 bases lying between them. The CDR3 totals 12 residues. DNA for the CDR3: TGTGCCTCCATGGAGGTACAAGAGACCCAGTACTTC. This encodes CASMEVQETQYF.

This clonotype has ten or more counts. The genes are TRBV29-1 and TRBJ2-5; no definite D call. V was trimmed by 1 base and J by 5 bases, leaving 5 bases between them. Germline CDR1 and CDR2: SQVTM and ANQGSEA. The CDR3 spans 11 residues. The DNA for the CDR3 is TGCAGCGTTGAAGGATATGAGACCCAGTACTTC. Its translation: CSVEGYETQYF.

As regards this clonotype: A much larger clone differs by one base, so this may be a read error. This chain uses TRBV5-3 with TRBJ2-7; 8 bases fit TRBD2. TRBV5-3 is sorted into the ORF group, with uncertain function. The CDR3 is 15 residues long. The CDR3 spells CASRPVAGSSYEQHF. In DNA, the CDR3 is TGTGCCAGCAGACCCGTAGCGGGAAGCTCCTACGAGCAGCACTTC.

This clonotype was observed many times. The V gene is TRBV7-8, the J gene TRBJ2-5; 7 bases fit TRBD2. This CDR3 region has 16 residues. Unmatched junction bases numbered 10, after V lost 4 bases and J lost 2 bases. Germline CDR1 reads SGHVS; CDR2 reads FQNEAQ. The CDR3 protein is CASSSIGGLTQETQYF. CDR3 in DNA: TGTGCCAGCAGCTCAATTGGGGGACTAACTCAAGAGACCCAGTACTTC.

This clonotype was detected ten times or more. The V call is TRBV29-1, the J call TRBJ2-3; D not resolved. The germline V gene encodes CDR1 SQVTM and CDR2 ANQGSEA. The CDR3 length is 14 residues. V lost 3 bases and J 6 bases, leaving 16 bases between the germline ends. CDR3 sequence: CSVDTERYTDTQYF. The CDR3 region has the DNA TGCAGCGTTGATACAGAACGATATACCGATACGCAGTATTTT.

This clonotype was recorded at least ten times. The chain joins TRBV25-1 to TRBJ2-5; 10 nucleotides line up with TRBD2. The CDR3 loop spans 20 amino acids. Germline assignment: CDR1 MGHDK and CDR2 SYGVNS. The J segment lost 0 bases and the V segment lost 0 bases, leaving 13 bases of the junction unmatched. CDR3 amino acids: CASSEYRLAGAALYQETQYF. The CDR3 DNA reads TGTGCCAGCAGTGAATATCGGCTAGCGGGAGCCGCTCTGTACCAAGAGACCCAGTACTTC.

Of note for this clonotype: This sequence may be a read error, since a much larger clone differs from it by one base. CDR3 loop: CASSSLETDTQYF. The CDR3 coding sequence is TGTGCCAGCAGCTCGCTTGAAACAGATACGCAGTATTTT. V and J are TRBV7-6 and TRBJ2-3; D uncertain. V dropped 4 bases and J dropped 3 bases, with 8 bases sitting between them. Germline V gene data show CDR1 as SGHVS and CDR2 as FNYEAQ. CDR3 length equals 13 residues.

This clonotype was recorded many times. This chain joins TRBV4-1 and TRBJ1-4, with D uncertain. This CDR3 region has 15 residues. V was trimmed by 4 bases and J by 7 bases, leaving 16 bases between them. The V gene's germline CDR1 is MGHRA and CDR2 YSYEKL. CDR3 amino acids: CASSPTPSGVEKLFF. CDR3 DNA: TGCGCCAGCAGCCCAACTCCCTCGGGAGTTGAAAAACTGTTTTTT.

This clonotype was observed at least ten times. V gene TRBV27 combines with J gene TRBJ2-2; the match to TRBD2 covers 7 bases. This CDR3 is 17 amino acids long. The V gene end was trimmed by 3 bases and the J gene end by 0 bases; junction bases not matched to a gene: 7. Per the germline V gene, CDR1 is MNHEY and CDR2 is SMNVEV (reference sequence). The DNA of the CDR3 is TGTGCCAGCAGTTTGGGCGGGAGTGGCGCGAACACCGGGGAGCTGTTTTTT. This codes for CASSLGGSGANTGELFF.

This clonotype appeared a single time. The chain uses TRBV7-6 and TRBJ1-4; D remains ambiguous. The CDR3 runs 18 residues. V was shortened by 5 bases and J by 0 bases, with 19 bases between the two germline ends. Germline CDR1 SGHVS, CDR2 FNYEAQ. The CDR3 region has the DNA TGTGCCAGCAGCCCCAAATTGGCGGAGGACGCAACTAATGAAAAACTGTTTTTT. Encoded protein: CASSPKLAEDATNEKLFF.

The chain employs TRBV4-3 and TRBJ2-7; D possibly corresponds to TRBD2 (5 bases). The CDR3 runs 15 residues. Trimming left V 0 bases short and J 4 bases short, with 13 bases between. Germline V lookup: CDR1 LGHNA, CDR2 YSLEER. The CDR3 bases are TGCGCCAGCAGCCAAGAAAGGCCGGGATTTTACGAGCAGTACTTC. This gives the protein CASSQERPGFYEQYF.

In this sample, this clonotype turned up many times. The chain is built from TRBV27 and TRBJ2-1, with D perhaps TRBD1 (6 bases). V was cut by 5 bases and J by 5 bases, with 10 bases left in between. The V gene's germline CDR1 is MNHEY and CDR2 SMNVEV (reference sequence). There are 13 residues in the CDR3. The DNA of the CDR3 is TGTGCCAGCAGTACTCGACAGGACAATGAGCAGTTCTTC. This encodes CASSTRQDNEQFF.

This clonotype was seen many times. The rearrangement joins TRBV12-3 or TRBV12-4 to TRBJ2-1, with no clear D. CDR3 length: 12 amino acids. Trimming pared 5 bases from V and 4 bases from J, leaving 6 bases between. The CDR3 sequence: CASSPHYNEQFF. The DNA for the CDR3 is TGTGCCAGCAGTCCCCATTACAATGAGCAGTTCTTC.

To note about this clonotype: One base away lies a much larger clone, so this may be a sequencing read error. The CDR3 here is CASSPPWAPYEQYF. CDR3 nucleotide sequence: TGTGCCAGCAGCCCCCCATGGGCCCCCTACGAGCAGTACTTC. The chain has TRBV7-9 and TRBJ2-7; no firm D call. Germline-derived CDR1 and CDR2 are SEHNR and FQNEAQ (reference sequence). The CDR3 contains 14 residues. Trimming removed 5 bases from V and 2 bases from J, with 13 bases in between.

A remark on this clonotype: A much larger clone lies a single base off, so this may be a read error. The chain joins TRBV28 to TRBJ2-7; D might be TRBD2 (6 bases). The CDR3 is made up of 15 amino acids. Germline V gene data show CDR1 as MDHEN and CDR2 as SYDVKM. CDR3 in amino acids: CAGSFSAGSSYEQYF. CDR3 DNA: TGTGCCGGCAGTTTTTCCGCGGGGAGCTCCTACGAGCAGTACTTC.

In regard to this clonotype: Germline is not matched at one junction end, which may reflect a read error. The CDR3 bases are TGCGCCGGCAGCTTATACCCAGATCCCTACAATGAGCAGTTCTTC. Protein sequence: CAGSLYPDPYNEQFF. V is TRBV5-1 and J is TRBJ2-1; no reliable D call. CDR1 SGHRS and CDR2 YFSETQ come from the germline V gene. The CDR3 runs to 15 residues.

The chain has TRBV13 and TRBJ2-2, with 7 bases aligning to TRBD2. V lost 2 bases, J lost 3 bases, and 3 bases stayed unmatched. The germline gives CDR1 PRHDT, CDR2 FYEKMQ (reference sequence). The length of the CDR3 is 15 residues. The DNA for the CDR3 is TGTGCCAGCAGCTTAAACGGGGGGTACACCGGGGAGCTGTTTTTT. Protein: CASSLNGGYTGELFF.

This clonotype showed up many times. The chain carries TRBV7-2 and TRBJ2-7; possible D gene TRBD2, 6 bases. Germline V CDR1 and CDR2: SGHTA, FQGNSA. Trimming took off 0 bases at V and 1 base at J, with 10 bases between the two ends. This CDR3 region has 15 residues. CDR3 nucleotides: TGTGCCAGCAGCTTAGCAGGGACTTTTTCCTACGAGCAGTACTTC. The encoded protein is CASSLAGTFSYEQYF.

The chain joins TRBV20-1 to TRBJ2-7; 7 bases are shared with TRBD1. Germline lookup yields CDR1 DFQATT and CDR2 SNEGSKA (reference sequence). Losses at the gene ends were 0 bases for V and 3 bases for J; bases not matched to a gene: 8. The CDR3 sequence is 15 residues long. The CDR3 loop is CSARDEGGGVYEQYF. The CDR3 nucleotides read TGCAGTGCTAGAGATGAAGGGGGCGGTGTCTACGAGCAGTACTTC.

On this clonotype: One end of the junction fails to match germline, which may point to a read error. This chain links TRBV15 with TRBJ2-1; D not certain. This CDR3 spans 16 amino acids. Per germline, CDR1 LNHNV and CDR2 YYDKDF (reference sequence). The CDR3 nucleotides read TGTGCCACCAGCAGAGTTGGCATAAGTTCCTACAATGAGCAGTCCTTC. Protein sequence: CATSRVGISSYNEQSF.

About this clonotype: A much larger clone differs by one base, so this may be a read error. V and J are TRBV29-1 and TRBJ1-1; perhaps TRBD1 as D (6 bases). CDR3 length: 14 amino acids. Germline loops: CDR1 SQVTM, CDR2 ANQGSEA. V lost 5 bases and J lost 4, with 17 bases in between. The CDR3 spells CSVPTGGAGTEAFF. CDR3 nucleotides: TGCAGCGTTCCGACCGGGGGCGCGGGCACTGAAGCTTTCTTT.

A note on this clonotype: At one end, the junction sequence differs from germline, possibly due to a read error. This chain uses TRBV5-5 with TRBJ2-7, with TRBD1 matching 11 bases. The CDR3 contains 14 residues. CDR1 and CDR2 from the germline V gene are SGHKS and YYEKEE (reference sequence). CDR3 protein: CANSLGQGDYEQYF. In nucleotides, the CDR3 is TGTGCCAACAGCTTGGGACAGGGGGACTACGAGCAGTACTTC.

This chain links TRBV12-3 or TRBV12-4 with TRBJ2-3; D is tentatively TRBD1 or TRBD2 (5 bases each). The V end was cut by 3 bases, the J end by 6 bases, with 13 bases between. The CDR3 is 14 amino acids. CDR3 region: CASSFNRPGDTQYF. The CDR3 DNA follows: TGTGCCAGCAGTTTTAACAGGCCGGGGGATACGCAGTATTTT.

The chain combines TRBV5-8 with TRBJ1-6; TRBD1 might be the D (6 bases). CDR1 and CDR2 (germline): SGHTS, YDEGEE. V was pared by 1 base and J by 9 bases, with 17 bases between. The CDR3 totals 16 residues. In nucleotides, the CDR3 is TGTGCCAGCAGCTTGTCCGGGGTGGGGGCGAGTTCACCCCTCCACTTT. Translated: CASSLSGVGASSPLHF.

Ten or more counts support this clonotype. This chain links TRBV20-1 with TRBJ2-1; D assignment may be TRBD1 or TRBD2 (5 bases each). The germline V and J ends were trimmed by 6 bases and 6 bases, with 12 bases remaining between them. This CDR3 is built from 12 residues. The germline gives CDR1 DFQATT, CDR2 SNEGSKA (reference sequence). CDR3 sequence: CSARGPSNEQFF. CDR3 in DNA: TGCAGTGCCCGGGGACCGAGCAATGAGCAGTTCTTC.

This chain joins TRBV6-2 or TRBV6-3 and TRBJ2-7; TRBD1 aligns across 12 bases. The CDR3 runs 17 residues. Germline CDR1 reads MNHEY; CDR2 reads SVGEGT. The V gene end was trimmed by 4 bases and the J gene end by 8 bases; junction bases not matched to a gene: 15. The CDR3 reads CASSSLSRGQGANKQYF. CDR3 nucleotide sequence: TGTGCCAGCAGTTCCCTAAGCCGGGGACAGGGGGCGAATAAGCAGTACTTC.